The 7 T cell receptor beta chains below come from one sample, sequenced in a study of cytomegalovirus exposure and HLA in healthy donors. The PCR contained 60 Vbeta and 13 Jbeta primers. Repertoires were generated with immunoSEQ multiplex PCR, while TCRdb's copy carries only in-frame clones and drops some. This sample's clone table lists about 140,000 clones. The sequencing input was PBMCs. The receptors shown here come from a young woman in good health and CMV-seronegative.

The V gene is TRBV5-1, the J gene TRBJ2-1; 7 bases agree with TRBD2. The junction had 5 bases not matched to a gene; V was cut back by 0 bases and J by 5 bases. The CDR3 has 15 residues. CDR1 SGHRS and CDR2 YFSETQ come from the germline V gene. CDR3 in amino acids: CASSLDGTTHNEQFF. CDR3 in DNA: TGCGCCAGCAGCTTGGATGGGACTACTCACAATGAGCAGTTCTTC.

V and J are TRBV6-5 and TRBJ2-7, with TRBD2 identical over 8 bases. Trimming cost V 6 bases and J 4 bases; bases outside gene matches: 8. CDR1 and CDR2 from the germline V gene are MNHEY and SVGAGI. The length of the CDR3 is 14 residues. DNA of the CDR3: TGTGCCAGCAGACGTAGCGGGATGGGGTACGAGCAGTACTTC. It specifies CASRRSGMGYEQYF.

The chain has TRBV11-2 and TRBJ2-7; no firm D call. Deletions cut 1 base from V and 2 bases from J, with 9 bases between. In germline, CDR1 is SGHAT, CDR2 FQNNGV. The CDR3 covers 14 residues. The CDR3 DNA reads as TGTGCCAGCAGCTTAGTGGGCCGGACCTACGAGCAGTACTTC. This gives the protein CASSLVGRTYEQYF. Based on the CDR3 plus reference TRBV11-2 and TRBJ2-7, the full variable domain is EAGVAQSPRYKIIEKRQSVAFWCNPISGHATLYWYQQILGQGPKLLIQFQNNGVVDDSQLPKDRFSAERLKGVDSTLKIQPAKLEDSAVYLCASSLVGRTYEQYFGPGTRLTVT.

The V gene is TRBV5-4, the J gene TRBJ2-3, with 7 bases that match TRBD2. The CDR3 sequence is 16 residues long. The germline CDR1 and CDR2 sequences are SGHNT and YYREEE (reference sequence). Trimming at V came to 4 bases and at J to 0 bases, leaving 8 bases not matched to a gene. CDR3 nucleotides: TGTGCCAGCAGCCCCATCGGTAGCGGGAGCACAGATACGCAGTATTTT. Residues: CASSPIGSGSTDTQYF.

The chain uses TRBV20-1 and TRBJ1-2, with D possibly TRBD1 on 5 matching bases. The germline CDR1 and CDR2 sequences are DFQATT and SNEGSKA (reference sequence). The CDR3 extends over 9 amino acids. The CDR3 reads CRAGGGYTF. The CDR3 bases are TGCAGGGCGGGGGGTGGATACACCTTC.

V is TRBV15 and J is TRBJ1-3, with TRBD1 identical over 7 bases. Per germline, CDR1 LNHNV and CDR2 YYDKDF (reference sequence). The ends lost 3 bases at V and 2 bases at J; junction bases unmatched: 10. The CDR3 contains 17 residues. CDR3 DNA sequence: TGTGCCACCAGCAGTGCCCCCACAGGGGTTCCTGGAAACACCATATATTTT. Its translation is CATSSAPTGVPGNTIYF.

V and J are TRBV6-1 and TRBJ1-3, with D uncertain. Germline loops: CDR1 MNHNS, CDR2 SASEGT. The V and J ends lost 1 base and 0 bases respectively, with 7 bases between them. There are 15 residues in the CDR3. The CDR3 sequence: CASSEVSGSGNTIYF. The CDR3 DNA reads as TGTGCCAGCAGTGAAGTCAGCGGCTCTGGAAACACCATATATTTT.